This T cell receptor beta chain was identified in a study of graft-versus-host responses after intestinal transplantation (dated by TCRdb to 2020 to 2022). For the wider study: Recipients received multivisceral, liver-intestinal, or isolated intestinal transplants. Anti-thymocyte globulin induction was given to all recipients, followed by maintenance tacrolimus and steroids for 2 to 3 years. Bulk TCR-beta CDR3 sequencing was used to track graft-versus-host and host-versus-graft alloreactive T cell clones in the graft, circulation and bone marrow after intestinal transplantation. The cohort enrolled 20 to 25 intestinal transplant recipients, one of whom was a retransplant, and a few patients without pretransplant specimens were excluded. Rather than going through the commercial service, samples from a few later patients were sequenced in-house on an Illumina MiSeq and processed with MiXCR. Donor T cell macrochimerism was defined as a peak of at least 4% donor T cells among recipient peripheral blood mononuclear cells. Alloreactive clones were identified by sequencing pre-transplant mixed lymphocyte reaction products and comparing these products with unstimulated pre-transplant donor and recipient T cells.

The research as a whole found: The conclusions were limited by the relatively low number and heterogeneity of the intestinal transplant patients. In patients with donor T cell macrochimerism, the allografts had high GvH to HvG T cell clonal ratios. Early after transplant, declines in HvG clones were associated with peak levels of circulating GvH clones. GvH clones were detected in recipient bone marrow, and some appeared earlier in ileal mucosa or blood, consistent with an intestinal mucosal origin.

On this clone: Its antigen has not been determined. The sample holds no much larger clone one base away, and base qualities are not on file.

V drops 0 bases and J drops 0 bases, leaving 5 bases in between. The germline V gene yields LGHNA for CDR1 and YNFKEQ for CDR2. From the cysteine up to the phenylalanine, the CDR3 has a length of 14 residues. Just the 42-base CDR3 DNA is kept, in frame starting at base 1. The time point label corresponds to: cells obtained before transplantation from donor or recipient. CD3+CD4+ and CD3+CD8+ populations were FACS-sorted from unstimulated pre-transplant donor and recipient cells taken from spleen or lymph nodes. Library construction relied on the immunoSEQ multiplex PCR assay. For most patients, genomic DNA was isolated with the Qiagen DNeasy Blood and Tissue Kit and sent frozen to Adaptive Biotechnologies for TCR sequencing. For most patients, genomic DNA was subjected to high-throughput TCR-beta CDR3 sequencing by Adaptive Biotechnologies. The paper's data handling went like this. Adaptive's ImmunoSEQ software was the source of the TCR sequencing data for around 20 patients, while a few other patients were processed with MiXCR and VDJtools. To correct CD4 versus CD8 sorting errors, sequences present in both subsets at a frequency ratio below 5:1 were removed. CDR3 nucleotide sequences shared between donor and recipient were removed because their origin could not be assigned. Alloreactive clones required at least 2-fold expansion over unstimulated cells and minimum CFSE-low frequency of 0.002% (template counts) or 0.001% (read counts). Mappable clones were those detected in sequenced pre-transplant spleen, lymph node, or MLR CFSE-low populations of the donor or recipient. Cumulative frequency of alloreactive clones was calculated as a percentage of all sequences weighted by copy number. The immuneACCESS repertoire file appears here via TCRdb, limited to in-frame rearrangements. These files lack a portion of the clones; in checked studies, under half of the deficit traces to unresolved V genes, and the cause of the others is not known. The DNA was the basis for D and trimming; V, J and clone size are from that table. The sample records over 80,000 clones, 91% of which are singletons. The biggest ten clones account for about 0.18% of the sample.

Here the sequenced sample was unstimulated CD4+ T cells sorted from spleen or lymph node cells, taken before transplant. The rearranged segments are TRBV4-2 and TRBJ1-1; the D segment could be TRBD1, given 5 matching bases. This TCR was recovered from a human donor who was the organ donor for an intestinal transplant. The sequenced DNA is TGTGCCAGCAGCCAAGAAGGGGTGAACACTGAAGCTTTCTTT. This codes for CASSQEGVNTEAFF.